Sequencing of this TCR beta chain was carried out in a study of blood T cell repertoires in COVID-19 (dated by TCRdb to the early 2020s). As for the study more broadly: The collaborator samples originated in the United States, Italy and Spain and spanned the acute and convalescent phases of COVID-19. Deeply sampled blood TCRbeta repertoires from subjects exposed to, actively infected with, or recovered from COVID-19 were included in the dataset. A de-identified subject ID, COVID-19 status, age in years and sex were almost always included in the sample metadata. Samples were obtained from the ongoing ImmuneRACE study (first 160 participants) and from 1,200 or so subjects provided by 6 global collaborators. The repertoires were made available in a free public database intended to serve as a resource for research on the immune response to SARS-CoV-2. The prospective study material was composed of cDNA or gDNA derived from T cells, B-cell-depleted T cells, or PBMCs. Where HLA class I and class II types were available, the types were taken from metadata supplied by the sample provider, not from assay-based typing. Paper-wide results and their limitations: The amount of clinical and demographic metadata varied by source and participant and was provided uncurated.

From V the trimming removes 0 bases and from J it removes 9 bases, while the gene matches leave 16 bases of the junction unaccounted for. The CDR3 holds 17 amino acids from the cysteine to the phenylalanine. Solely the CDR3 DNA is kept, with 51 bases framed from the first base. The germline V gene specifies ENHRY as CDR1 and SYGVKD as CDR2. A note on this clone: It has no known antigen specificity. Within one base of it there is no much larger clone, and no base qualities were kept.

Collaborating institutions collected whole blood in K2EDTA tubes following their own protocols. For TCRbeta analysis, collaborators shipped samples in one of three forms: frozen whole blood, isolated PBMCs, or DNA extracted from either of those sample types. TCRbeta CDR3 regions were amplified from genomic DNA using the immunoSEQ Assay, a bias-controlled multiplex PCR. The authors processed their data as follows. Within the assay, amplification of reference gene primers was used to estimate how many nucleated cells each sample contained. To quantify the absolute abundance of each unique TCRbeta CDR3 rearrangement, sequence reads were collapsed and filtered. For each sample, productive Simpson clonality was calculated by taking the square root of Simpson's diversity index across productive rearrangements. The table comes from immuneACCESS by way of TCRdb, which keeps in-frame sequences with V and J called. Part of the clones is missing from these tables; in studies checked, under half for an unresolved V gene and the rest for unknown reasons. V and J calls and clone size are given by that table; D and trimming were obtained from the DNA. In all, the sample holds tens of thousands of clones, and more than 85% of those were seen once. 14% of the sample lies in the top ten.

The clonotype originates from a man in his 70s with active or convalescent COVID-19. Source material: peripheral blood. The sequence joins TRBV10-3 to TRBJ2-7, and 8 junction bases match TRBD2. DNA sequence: TGTGCCATCAGTGAGTCGTTTCATTCGGGGGGGCTTGACGGGCAGTACTTC. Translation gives CAISESFHSGGLDGQYF.